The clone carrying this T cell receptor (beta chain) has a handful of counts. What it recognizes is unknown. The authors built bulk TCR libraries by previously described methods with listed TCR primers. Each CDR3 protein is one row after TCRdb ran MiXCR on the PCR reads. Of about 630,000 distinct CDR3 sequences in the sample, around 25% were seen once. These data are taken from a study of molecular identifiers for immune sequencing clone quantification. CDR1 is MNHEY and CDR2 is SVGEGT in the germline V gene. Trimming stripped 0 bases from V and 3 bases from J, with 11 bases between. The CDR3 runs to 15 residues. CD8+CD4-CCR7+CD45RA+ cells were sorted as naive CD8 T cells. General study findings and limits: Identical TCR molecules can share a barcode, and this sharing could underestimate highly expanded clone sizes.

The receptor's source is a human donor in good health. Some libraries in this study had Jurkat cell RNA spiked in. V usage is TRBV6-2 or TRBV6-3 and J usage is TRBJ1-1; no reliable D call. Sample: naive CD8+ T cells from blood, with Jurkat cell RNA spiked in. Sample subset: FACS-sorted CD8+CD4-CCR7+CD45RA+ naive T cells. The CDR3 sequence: CASSYSYAEHTEAFF. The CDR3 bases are TGTGCCAGCAGTTACTCGTATGCGGAGCACACTGAAGCTTTCTTT.